This TCR beta chain was recorded in a study of Graves' ophthalmopathy and Graves' hyperthyroidism. Amplification from RNA transcripts yielded the TCR beta CDR3 regions. First-round RT-PCR relied on HTBI primers, and a second-round multiplex PCR came next. TCRdb analysed the multiplex PCR reads with MiXCR anew, one entry per CDR3 protein. This sample yields about 210,000 distinct CDR3 sequences, of which less than 30% are seen a single time; around 10% belongs to the top ten. This clonotype was detected ten times or more. Its antigen remains unidentified. The CDR3 has 12 residues. V shed 6 bases, J shed 4 bases, and the junction held 3 bases outside the gene matches. In germline, CDR1 is SQVTM, CDR2 ANQGSEA. Study results and caveats: With approximately 90% sensitivity and around 80% specificity, a 13-signature model separated ophthalmopathy from stable hyperthyroidism.

The TCR was taken from a middle-aged man with Graves' ophthalmopathy. The gene calls are TRBV29-1 and TRBJ1-3, with 7 bases identical to TRBD1. Sequencing used peripheral blood. As DNA, the CDR3 is TGCAGCGTCAGGGGGGGAGGAAACACCATATATTTT. It specifies CSVRGGGNTIYF.